This paragraph covers one TCR beta chain sequence. What it recognizes is unknown. Per the germline V gene, CDR1 is MGHRA and CDR2 is YSYEKL. V gave up 0 bases and J gave up 1 base; unmatched junction bases: 13. The CDR3 covers 19 residues. For the second PCR, which ran for about 6 to 11 cycles, a sample-barcoded 5' primer and a J-beta primer mix were used. Each CDR3 protein gets one entry after TCRdb re-called the 5' RACE reads with MiXCR. The table lists 1,300,000 or so distinct CDR3 sequences, approximately 63% of them singletons. This sample was taken from a study of blood T cells in healthy people across ages. Study-level findings and limits: Roughly linear age-related decline in beta diversity appeared, significant by age about 40. Since the PBMCs were unsorted, naive and antigen-experienced cells could not be conclusively compared.

The chain employs TRBV4-1 and TRBJ2-7, with 9 bases matching TRBD1. This clonotype was sampled from a man between 18 and 29 years old in good health. Sequencing was done on a sample of blood. The CDR3: CASSQDRRWGTGYSYEQYF. CDR3 in DNA: TGCGCCAGCAGCCAAGATCGGCGGTGGGGGACAGGGTATTCCTACGAGCAGTACTTC.